The 23 T cell receptor beta chains reported below all come from one sample, sequenced in a study of technical replicates of blood from a handful of donors. TCRdb keeps only in-frame clones here, not all; method: immunoSEQ multiplex PCR. The table lists 55,000 to 75,000 clones, approximately 84% of them singletons. Source material: PBMCs. The source is a human donor in good health. Some clones in this sample may be carry-over from other donors' samples.

This CDR3 reads CASKDPGLASNEQFF. The DNA for the CDR3 is TGCGCCAGCAAAGATCCGGGACTAGCGAGCAATGAGCAGTTCTTC. The chain couples TRBV10-2 to TRBJ2-1; TRBD2 aligns across 10 bases. V gave up 7 bases and J gave up 6 bases; unmatched junction bases: 9. This CDR3 comprises 15 residues. Germline lookup yields CDR1 WSHSY and CDR2 SAAADI.

The genes are TRBV5-5 and TRBJ2-5, with D uncertain. V shed 4 bases and J shed 0 bases, with 4 bases lying between them. CDR3 size: 12 residues. From germline, CDR1 is SGHKS and CDR2 YYEKEE (reference sequence). CDR3 DNA: TGTGCCAGCAGCCCGGACCAAGAGACCCAGTACTTC. Translating gives CASSPDQETQYF.

The V and J genes are TRBV28 and TRBJ1-2, with D tentatively TRBD1 (6 bases). Trimming took off 3 bases at V and 6 bases at J, with 17 bases between the two ends. The germline gives CDR1 MDHEN, CDR2 SYDVKM. The CDR3 covers 15 residues. CDR3 in DNA: TGTGCCAGCAGTTTTGGGGGCAGGGGATCGGATGGCTACACCTTC. Translation gives CASSFGGRGSDGYTF.

For the CDR3, the DNA is TGTGCCAGCAGCCTTCCGGGACTAGCGGGAGGATACGAGCAGTACTTC. It specifies CASSLPGLAGGYEQYF. The chain uses TRBV5-4 and TRBJ2-7, with 15 bases fitting TRBD2. This CDR3 contains 16 residues. In germline, CDR1 is SGHNT, CDR2 YYREEE (reference sequence). V lost 4 bases and J lost 4; bases outside the gene matches: 6.

The CDR3 is CASSQRTSGNVDTQYF. The CDR3 nucleotides are TGCGCCAGCAGCCAACGGACTAGCGGGAATGTAGATACGCAGTATTTT. The gene calls are TRBV5-1 and TRBJ2-3; TRBD2 agrees at 12 bases. This CDR3 is 16 amino acids long. Germline loops: CDR1 SGHRS, CDR2 YFSETQ. V lost 4 bases to trimming and J lost 5 bases; unmatched junction nucleotides: 8.

This clone was found once. The CDR3 DNA sequence: TGTGCCAGCAGCTTAGCCCCCGGGGGGGAAGAGACCCAGTACTTC. It codes for CASSLAPGGEETQYF. The chain combines TRBV11-2 with TRBJ2-5, with 8 bases that match TRBD2. Germline lookup yields CDR1 SGHAT and CDR2 FQNNGV. V was pared by 1 base and J by 3 bases, with 4 bases of the junction left unmatched. The length of the CDR3 is 15 residues.

This chain joins TRBV4-3 and TRBJ2-6; 7 bases agree with TRBD1. CDR3 length equals 16 residues. V gave up 1 base and J gave up 4 bases; unmatched junction bases: 4. Germline CDR1 reads LGHNA; CDR2 reads YSLEER. CDR3 protein: CASSQVGGSGANVLTF. The CDR3 region has the DNA TGCGCCAGCAGCCAAGTAGGGGGCTCCGGGGCCAACGTCCTGACTTTC.

This sequence joins TRBV18 and TRBJ2-1, with 12 bases matching TRBD2. The V segment lost 6 bases and the J segment 3 bases; nucleotides outside the gene matches: 9. Germline loops: CDR1 KGHSH, CDR2 LQKENI. The CDR3 is 17 residues long. The CDR3 reads CASSGGLAGYYYNEQFF. The CDR3 nucleotides read TGTGCCAGCTCCGGGGGACTAGCGGGCTACTACTACAATGAGCAGTTCTTC.

The J gene is TRBJ1-4, the V gene TRBV27; TRBD1 might be the D (5 bases). The V end lost 1 base, the J end lost 4 bases, and 16 bases lay between the germline ends. Germline loops: CDR1 MNHEY, CDR2 SMNVEV (reference sequence). The CDR3 has 17 residues. The CDR3 sequence is CASSLLGAREGNEKLFF. In DNA form, the CDR3 reads TGTGCCAGCAGTTTATTAGGGGCAAGGGAAGGTAATGAAAAACTGTTTTTT.

CDR3 in amino acids: CASSPWTGNNYEQYF. The CDR3 coding sequence is TGTGCCAGCAGCCCGTGGACAGGAAACAACTACGAGCAGTACTTC. V and J are TRBV7-9 and TRBJ2-7; the match to TRBD1 covers 7 bases. The germline V gene encodes CDR1 SEHNR and CDR2 FQNEAQ (reference sequence). Trimming cost V 5 bases and J 3 bases; bases outside gene matches: 10. The length of the CDR3 is 15 residues.

The chain couples TRBV9 to TRBJ2-2; D gene uncertain. The V end was cut by 3 bases, the J end by 0 bases, with 3 bases between. The CDR3 runs to 13 residues. Germline V CDR1 and CDR2: SGDLS, YYNGEE. CDR3 region: CASSGPNTGELFF. The CDR3 DNA reads TGTGCCAGCAGCGGGCCGAACACCGGGGAGCTGTTTTTT.

V gene TRBV7-9 combines with J gene TRBJ2-1, with TRBD2 as a possible D gene (7 bases). The CDR3 has 19 residues. Trimming shortened V by 4 bases and J by 0 bases, and 22 bases separated the two germline ends. The germline CDR1 and CDR2 sequences are SEHNR and FQNEAQ (reference sequence). This CDR3 reads CASSSPARGLASSYNEQFF. CDR3 sequence (DNA): TGTGCCAGCAGCTCCCCCGCGCGGGGGCTCGCCAGCTCCTACAATGAGCAGTTCTTC.

The chain recombines TRBV7-6 with TRBJ2-5, with 7 bases matching TRBD1. The CDR3 is 17 residues long. Germline V CDR1 and CDR2: SGHVS, FNYEAQ. With V trimmed by 2 bases and J by 5 bases, 14 bases remained unmatched. CDR3 DNA: TGTGCCAGCAGCTTAAGGGGGTCGTCAGGGGGTTTGGAGACCCAGTACTTC. Translated: CASSLRGSSGGLETQYF.

This chain connects TRBV5-1 to TRBJ2-2; TRBD1 might be the D (5 bases). Per the germline V gene, CDR1 is SGHRS and CDR2 is YFSETQ. The CDR3 totals 16 residues. V was trimmed by 0 bases and J by 2 bases, leaving 11 bases between them. The CDR3: CASSLDPDSNTGELFF. DNA for the CDR3: TGCGCCAGCAGCTTGGATCCCGACAGCAACACCGGGGAGCTGTTTTTT.

The rearrangement uses TRBV27 and TRBJ1-2; 8 bases line up with TRBD1. CDR3 length equals 13 residues. The V gene end was trimmed by 5 bases and the J gene end by 7 bases; junction bases not matched to a gene: 6. Germline V gene sequence: CDR1 MNHEY, CDR2 SMNVEV (reference sequence). The CDR3 region is CASSGRQGLGYTF. CDR3 coding DNA: TGTGCCAGCAGTGGACGACAGGGGCTTGGCTACACCTTC.

The chain is built from TRBV5-1 and TRBJ1-1; 8 bases match TRBD1. V lost 4 bases to trimming and J lost 5 bases; unmatched junction nucleotides: 10. CDR3 size: 15 residues. Germline assignment: CDR1 SGHRS and CDR2 YFSETQ. CDR3 in amino acids: CASSPEQGGKTEAFF. The DNA for the CDR3 is TGCGCCAGCAGCCCCGAACAGGGGGGGAAAACTGAAGCTTTCTTT.

The chain combines TRBV2 with TRBJ2-3, with 9 bases lining up with TRBD2. This CDR3 is 17 amino acids long. J lost 6 bases, V lost 6 bases, and 16 bases had no gene match. From germline, CDR1 is SNHLY and CDR2 FYNNEI. CDR3 DNA sequence: TGTGCCAGCAGGTCACCTATAGCGGGGGCGAGGTTTGATACGCAGTATTTT. It translates to CASRSPIAGARFDTQYF.

This sequence joins TRBV4-3 and TRBJ1-1, with D tentatively TRBD1 (5 bases). The V gene's germline CDR1 is LGHNA and CDR2 YSLEER. This CDR3 comprises 15 residues. The germline V and J ends were trimmed by 3 bases and 1 base, with 12 bases remaining between them. The chain's CDR3 is CASSQGSGGNTEAFF. CDR3 bases: TGCGCCAGCAGCCAGGGATCCGGGGGGAACACTGAAGCTTTCTTT.

This chain links TRBV11-2 with TRBJ2-7; 10 bases line up with TRBD1. The CDR3 consists of 14 residues. Germline-derived CDR1 and CDR2 are SGHAT and FQNNGV. Trimming cost V 5 bases and J 7 bases; bases outside gene matches: 8. Here the CDR3 reads CASSPPTGGGEQYF. In DNA, the CDR3 is TGTGCCAGCAGCCCCCCGACAGGGGGCGGGGAGCAGTACTTC.

The table lists this clone with a count of one. The chain has TRBV6-4 and TRBJ2-2; TRBD2 aligns across 9 bases. The V gene end was trimmed by 3 bases and the J gene end by 6 bases; junction bases not matched to a gene: 8. The CDR3 covers 16 residues. Germline lookup yields CDR1 MRHNA and CDR2 SNTAGT. The CDR3 spells CASSDPGLAGSGELFF. CDR3 sequence (DNA): TGTGCCAGCAGTGATCCGGGACTAGCAGGGTCCGGGGAGCTGTTTTTT.

This rearrangement joins TRBV5-4 to TRBJ1-2; D not certain. Per the germline V gene, CDR1 is SGHNT and CDR2 is YYREEE (reference sequence). This CDR3 comprises 13 residues. Trimming took 1 base from V and 7 from J, leaving 11 bases between them. Here the CDR3 DNA reads TGTGCCAGCAGCTTGAGTGCGGAGTCTGGCTACACCTTC. This gives the protein CASSLSAESGYTF.

This sequence joins TRBV7-2 and TRBJ2-7, with D maybe TRBD1 (6 bases). The germline V and J ends were trimmed by 8 bases and 1 base, with 21 bases remaining between them. The V gene's germline CDR1 is SGHTA and CDR2 FQGNSA. The CDR3 loop spans 16 amino acids. For the CDR3, the DNA is TGTGCCAGCTCCATTCTGGGGGCCCTTGCATCCTACGAGCAGTACTTC. This encodes CASSILGALASYEQYF.

J is TRBJ2-7 and V is TRBV7-9, with 7 bases lining up with TRBD1. Trimming cost V 5 bases and J 4 bases; bases outside gene matches: 11. This CDR3 region has 15 residues. Germline assignment: CDR1 SEHNR and CDR2 FQNEAQ (reference sequence). CDR3 in amino acids: CASSDASGGTYEQYF. The CDR3 nucleotides read TGTGCCAGCAGCGACGCCTCAGGGGGTACTTACGAGCAGTACTTC.